The TCR beta chain described here comes from a study of T cell responses to AZD1222 COVID-19 vaccine. The study, taken as a whole, reports: Donors skewed white British and female; clonal diversity was possibly underestimated. Repertoires were obtained only post-peak T cell response. Spike was spanned by vaccine-associated CD4 TCRs, which were dominant at 160-218 and 743-854. Spike-specific TCR breadth and depth went up after people got two AZD1222 doses.

Regarding this clone: Its target is not known.

The CDR3 consists of 16 residues. V lost 4 bases to trimming and J lost 1 base, with 14 bases between them. Germline CDR1 and CDR2: SGHVS and FNYEAQ. This table comes from immunoSEQ multiplex PCR, and its TCRdb copy is limited to in-frame clones, with some not included. This sample has 99,000 or so clones, with roughly nine tenths found just once. The material was peripheral blood, obtained 28 days after the second AZD1222 dose. The origin of this receptor is an adult who received the AZD1222 COVID-19 vaccine. The chain employs TRBV7-6 and TRBJ1-3; TRBD1 is a possible D gene (6 bases). CDR3 sequence reads: CASSSPTGDSGNTIYF. In DNA form, the CDR3 reads TGTGCCAGCAGCTCCCCGACAGGAGATTCTGGAAACACCATATATTTT.